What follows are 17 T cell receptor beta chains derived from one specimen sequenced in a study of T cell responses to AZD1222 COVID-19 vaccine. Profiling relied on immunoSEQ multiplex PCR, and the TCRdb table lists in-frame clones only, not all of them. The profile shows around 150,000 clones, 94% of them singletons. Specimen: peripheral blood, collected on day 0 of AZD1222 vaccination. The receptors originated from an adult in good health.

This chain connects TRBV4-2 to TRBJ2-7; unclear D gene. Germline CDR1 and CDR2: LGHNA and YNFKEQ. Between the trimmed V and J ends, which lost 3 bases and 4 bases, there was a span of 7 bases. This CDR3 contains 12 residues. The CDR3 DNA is TGTGCCAGCAGCCAGCACGGGTACGAGCAGTACTTC. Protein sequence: CASSQHGYEQYF.

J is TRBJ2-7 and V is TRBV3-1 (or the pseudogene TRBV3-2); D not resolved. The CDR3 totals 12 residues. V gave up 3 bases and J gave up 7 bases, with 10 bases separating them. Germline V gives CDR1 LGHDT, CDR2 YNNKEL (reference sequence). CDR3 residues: CASSQGLGEQYF. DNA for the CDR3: TGTGCCAGCAGCCAGGGGTTAGGTGAGCAGTACTTC.

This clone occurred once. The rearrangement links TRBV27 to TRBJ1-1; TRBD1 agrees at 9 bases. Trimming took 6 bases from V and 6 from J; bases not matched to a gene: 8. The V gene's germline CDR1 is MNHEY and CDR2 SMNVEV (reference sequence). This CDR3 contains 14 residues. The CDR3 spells CASRRTGELAEAFF. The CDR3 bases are TGTGCCAGCAGGCGGACAGGGGAGTTAGCTGAAGCTTTCTTT.

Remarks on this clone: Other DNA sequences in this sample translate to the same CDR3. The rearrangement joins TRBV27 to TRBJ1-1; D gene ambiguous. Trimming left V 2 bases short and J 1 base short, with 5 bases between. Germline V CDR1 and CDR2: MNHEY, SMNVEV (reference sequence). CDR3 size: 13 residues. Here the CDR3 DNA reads TGTGCCAGCAGTTTAGCGGGGAACACTGAAGCTTTCTTT. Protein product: CASSLAGNTEAFF.

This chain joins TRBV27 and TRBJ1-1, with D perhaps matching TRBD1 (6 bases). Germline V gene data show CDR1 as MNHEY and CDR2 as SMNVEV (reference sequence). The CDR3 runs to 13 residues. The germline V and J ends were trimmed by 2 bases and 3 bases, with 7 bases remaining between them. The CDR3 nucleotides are TGTGCCAGCAGTTTAACAGGGTACACTGAAGCTTTCTTT. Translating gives CASSLTGYTEAFF.

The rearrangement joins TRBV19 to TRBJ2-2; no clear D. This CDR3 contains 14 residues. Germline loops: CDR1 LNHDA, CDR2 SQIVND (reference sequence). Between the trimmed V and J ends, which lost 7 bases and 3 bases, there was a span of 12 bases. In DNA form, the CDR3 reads TGTGCCAGTATGTCCGTCGGGTACACCGGGGAGCTGTTTTTT. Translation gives CASMSVGYTGELFF.

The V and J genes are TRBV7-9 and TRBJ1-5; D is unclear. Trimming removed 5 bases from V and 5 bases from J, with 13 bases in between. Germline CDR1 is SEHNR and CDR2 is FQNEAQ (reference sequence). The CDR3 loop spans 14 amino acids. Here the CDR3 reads CASSASVGDQPQHF. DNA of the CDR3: TGTGCCAGCAGCGCTAGCGTGGGAGATCAGCCCCAGCATTTT.

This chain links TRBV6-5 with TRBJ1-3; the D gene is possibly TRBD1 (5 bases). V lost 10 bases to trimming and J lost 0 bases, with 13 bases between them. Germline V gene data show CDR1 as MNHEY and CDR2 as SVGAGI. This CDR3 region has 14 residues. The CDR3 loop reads CATKQGLSGNTIYF. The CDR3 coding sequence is TGTGCCACCAAGCAGGGCCTCTCTGGAAACACCATATATTTT.

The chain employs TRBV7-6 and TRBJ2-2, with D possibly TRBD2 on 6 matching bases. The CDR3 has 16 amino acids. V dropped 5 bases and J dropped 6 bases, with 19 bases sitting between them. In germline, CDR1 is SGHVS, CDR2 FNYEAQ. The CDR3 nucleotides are TGTGCCAGCAGCCGAGAGTGGAGGGCAAACGCCGGGGAGCTGTTTTTT. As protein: CASSREWRANAGELFF.

CDR3 in DNA: TGTGCCAGCAGCTTAAACAGTAGAGAGACCCAGTACTTC. Protein: CASSLNSRETQYF. The rearrangement links TRBV7-9 to TRBJ2-5, with D unresolved. The CDR3 contains 13 residues. Trimming left V 2 bases short and J 4 bases short, with 8 bases between. CDR1 is SEHNR, CDR2 FQNEAQ, per germline (reference sequence).

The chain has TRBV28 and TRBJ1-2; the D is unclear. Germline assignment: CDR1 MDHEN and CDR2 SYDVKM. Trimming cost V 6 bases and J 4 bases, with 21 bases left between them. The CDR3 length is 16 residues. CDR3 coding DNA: TGTGCCAGCAGCGATTCATCGACGAGGGCCTTCTATGGCTACACCTTC. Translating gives CASSDSSTRAFYGYTF.

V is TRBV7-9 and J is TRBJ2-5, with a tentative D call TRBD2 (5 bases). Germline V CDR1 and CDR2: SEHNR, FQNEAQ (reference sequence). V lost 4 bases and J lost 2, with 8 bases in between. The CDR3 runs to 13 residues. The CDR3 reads CASSWENQETQYF. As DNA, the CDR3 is TGTGCCAGCAGCTGGGAGAATCAAGAGACCCAGTACTTC.

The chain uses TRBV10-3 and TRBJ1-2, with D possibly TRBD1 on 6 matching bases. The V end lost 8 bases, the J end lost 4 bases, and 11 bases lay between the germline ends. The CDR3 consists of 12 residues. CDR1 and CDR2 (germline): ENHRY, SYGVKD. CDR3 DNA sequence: TGTGCCATCTCGGAGGGGGGCTATGGCTACACCTTC. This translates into CAISEGGYGYTF.

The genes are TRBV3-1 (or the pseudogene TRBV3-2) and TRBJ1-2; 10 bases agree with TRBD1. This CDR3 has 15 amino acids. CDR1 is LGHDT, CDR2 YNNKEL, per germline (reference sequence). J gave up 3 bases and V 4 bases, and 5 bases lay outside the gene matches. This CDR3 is CASSPATGGDYGYTF. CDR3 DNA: TGTGCCAGCAGCCCCGCGACAGGGGGCGACTATGGCTACACCTTC.

DNA for the CDR3: TGTGCCAGCAGCCGAGGACCCGAAAAACTGTTTTTT. Translated, it gives CASSRGPEKLFF. The chain has TRBV4-2 and TRBJ1-4, with D unresolved. Trimming left V 4 bases short and J 8 bases short, with 8 bases between. The CDR3 runs 12 residues. Germline CDR1 LGHNA, CDR2 YNFKEQ.

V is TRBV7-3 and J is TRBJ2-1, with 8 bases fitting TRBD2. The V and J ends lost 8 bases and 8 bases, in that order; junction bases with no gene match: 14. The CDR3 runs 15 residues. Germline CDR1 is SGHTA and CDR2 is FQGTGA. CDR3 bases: TGTGCCAGCTCAGGCGGGAGGAGGGCTGACGATGAGCAGTTCTTC. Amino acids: CASSGGRRADDEQFF. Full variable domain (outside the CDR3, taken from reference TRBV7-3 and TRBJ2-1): GAGVSQTPSNKVTEKGKYVELRCDPISGHTALYWYRQSLGQGPEFLIYFQGTGAADDSGLPNDRFFAVRPEGSVSTLKIQRTERGDSAVYLCASSGGRRADDEQFFGPGTRLTVL.

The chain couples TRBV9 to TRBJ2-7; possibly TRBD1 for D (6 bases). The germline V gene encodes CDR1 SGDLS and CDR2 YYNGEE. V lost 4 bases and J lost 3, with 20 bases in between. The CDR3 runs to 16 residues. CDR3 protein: CASSTNSWQGNYEQYF. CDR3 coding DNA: TGTGCCAGCAGCACAAACTCGTGGCAGGGGAACTACGAGCAGTACTTC.